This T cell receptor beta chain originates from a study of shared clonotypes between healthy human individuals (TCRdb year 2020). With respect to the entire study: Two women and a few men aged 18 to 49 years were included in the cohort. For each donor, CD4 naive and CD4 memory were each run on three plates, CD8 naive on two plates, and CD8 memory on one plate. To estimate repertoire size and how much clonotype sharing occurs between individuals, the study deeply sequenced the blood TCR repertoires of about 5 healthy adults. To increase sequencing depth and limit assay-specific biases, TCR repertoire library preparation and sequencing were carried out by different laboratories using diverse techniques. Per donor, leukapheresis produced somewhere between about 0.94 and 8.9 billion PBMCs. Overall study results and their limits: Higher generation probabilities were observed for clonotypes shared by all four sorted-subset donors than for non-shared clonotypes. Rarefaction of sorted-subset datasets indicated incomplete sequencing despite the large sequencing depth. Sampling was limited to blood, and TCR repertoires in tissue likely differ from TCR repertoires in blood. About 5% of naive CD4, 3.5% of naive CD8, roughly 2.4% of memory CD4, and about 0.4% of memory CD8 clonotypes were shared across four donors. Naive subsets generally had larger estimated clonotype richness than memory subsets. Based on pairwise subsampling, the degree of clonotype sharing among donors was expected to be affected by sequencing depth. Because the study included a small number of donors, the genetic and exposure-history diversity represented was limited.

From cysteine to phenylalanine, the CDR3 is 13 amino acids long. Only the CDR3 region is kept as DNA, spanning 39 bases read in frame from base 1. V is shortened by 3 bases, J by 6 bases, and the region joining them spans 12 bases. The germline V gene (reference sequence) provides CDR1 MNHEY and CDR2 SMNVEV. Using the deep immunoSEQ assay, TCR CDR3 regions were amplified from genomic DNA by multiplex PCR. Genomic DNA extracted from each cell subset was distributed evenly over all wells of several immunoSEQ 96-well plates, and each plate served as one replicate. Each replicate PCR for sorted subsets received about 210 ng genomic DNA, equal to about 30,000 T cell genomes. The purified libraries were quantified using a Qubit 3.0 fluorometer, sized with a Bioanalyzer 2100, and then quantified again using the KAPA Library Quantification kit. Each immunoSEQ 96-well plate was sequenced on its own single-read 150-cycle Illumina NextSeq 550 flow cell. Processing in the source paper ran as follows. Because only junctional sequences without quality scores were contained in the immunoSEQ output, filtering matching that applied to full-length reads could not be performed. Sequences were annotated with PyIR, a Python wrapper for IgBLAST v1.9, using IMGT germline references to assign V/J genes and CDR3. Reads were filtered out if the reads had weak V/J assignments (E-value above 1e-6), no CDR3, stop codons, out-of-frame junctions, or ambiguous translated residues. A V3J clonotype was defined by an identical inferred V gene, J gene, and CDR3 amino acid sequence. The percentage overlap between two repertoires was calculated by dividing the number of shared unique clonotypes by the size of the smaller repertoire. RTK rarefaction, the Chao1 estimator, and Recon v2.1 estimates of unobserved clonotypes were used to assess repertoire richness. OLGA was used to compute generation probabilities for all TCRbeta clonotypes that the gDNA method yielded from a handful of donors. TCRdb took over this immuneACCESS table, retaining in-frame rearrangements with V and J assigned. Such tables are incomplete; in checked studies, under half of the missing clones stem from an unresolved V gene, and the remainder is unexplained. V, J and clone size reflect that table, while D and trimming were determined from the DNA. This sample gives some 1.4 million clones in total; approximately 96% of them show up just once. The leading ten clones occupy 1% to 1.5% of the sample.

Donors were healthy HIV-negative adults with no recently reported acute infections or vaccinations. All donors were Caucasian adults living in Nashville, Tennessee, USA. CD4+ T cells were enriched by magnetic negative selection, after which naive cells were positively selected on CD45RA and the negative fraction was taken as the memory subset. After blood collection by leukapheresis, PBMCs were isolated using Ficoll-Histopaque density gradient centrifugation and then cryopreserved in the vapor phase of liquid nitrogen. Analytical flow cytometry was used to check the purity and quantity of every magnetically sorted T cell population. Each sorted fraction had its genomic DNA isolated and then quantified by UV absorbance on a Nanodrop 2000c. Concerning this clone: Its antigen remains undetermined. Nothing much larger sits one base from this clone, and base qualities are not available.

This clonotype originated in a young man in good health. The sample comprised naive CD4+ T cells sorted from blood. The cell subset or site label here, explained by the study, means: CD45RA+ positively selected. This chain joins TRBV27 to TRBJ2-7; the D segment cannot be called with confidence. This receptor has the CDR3 CASSFWAMGEQYF. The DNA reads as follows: TGTGCCAGCAGTTTTTGGGCGATGGGCGAGCAGTACTTC.